The T cell receptor (beta chain) under discussion was sequenced for a study of blood T cells in healthy people across ages. A J-beta primer mix and a sample-barcoded 5' primer were used in a second PCR of about 7 to 12 cycles. One entry per CDR3 protein results from TCRdb running MiXCR on the 5' RACE reads. The sample shows more than 1,000,000 distinct CDR3 sequences, around 27% of them seen only once. These data are also associated with another study on T cells of mothers and their children.

What was sequenced was blood. The receptor was derived from a girl aged 2 to 10 in good health.

The CDR3 bases are TGTGCCAGCAGTTCTGGTCTATTACGGGACAGTGCCCTAGGTACGCAGTATTTT. This codes for CASSSGLLRDSALGTQYF. V and J are TRBV12-3 or TRBV12-4 and TRBJ2-3; 7 bases map to TRBD1. The length of the CDR3 is 18 residues. V was pared by 4 bases and J by 8 bases, with 21 bases of the junction left unmatched.